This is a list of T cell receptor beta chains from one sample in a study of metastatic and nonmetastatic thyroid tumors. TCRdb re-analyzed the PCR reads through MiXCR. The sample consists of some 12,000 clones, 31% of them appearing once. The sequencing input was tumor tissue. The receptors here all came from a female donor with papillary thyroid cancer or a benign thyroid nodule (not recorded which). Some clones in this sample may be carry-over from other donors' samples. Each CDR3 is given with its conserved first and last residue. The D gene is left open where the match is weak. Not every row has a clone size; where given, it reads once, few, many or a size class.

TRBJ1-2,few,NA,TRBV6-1,TGTGCCAGCAGAGCCTCTGACTATGGCTACACCTTC,CASRASDYGYTF
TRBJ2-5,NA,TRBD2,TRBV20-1,TGCAGTGCTAGGGGGGGAACGAGCGGGAGGGCAGAGACCCAGTACTTC,CSARGGTSGRAETQYF
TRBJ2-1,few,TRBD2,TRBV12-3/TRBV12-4,TGTGCCAGCAGTACCCGTACAGCGGGAGGGGGTGAGCAGTTCTTC,CASSTRTAGGGEQFF
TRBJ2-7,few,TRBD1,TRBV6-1,TGTGCCAGCAGCGATGAGACAGGGGGCTCCTACGAGCAGTACTTC,CASSDETGGSYEQYF
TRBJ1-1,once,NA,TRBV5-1,TGCGCCAGCAGCTTAACGGATGAGAACACTGAAGCTTTCTTT,CASSLTDENTEAFF
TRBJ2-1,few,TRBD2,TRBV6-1,TGTGCCAGCGAAGCGGGAGGGCTGAATGAGCAGTTCTTC,CASEAGGLNEQFF
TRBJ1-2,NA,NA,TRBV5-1,TGCGCCAGCAGCGGCGACAGCTATGGCTACACCTTC,CASSGDSYGYTF
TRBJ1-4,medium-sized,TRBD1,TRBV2,TGTGCCAGCAGTGAAGCGACAGGGGCTGAAAAACTGTTTTTT,CASSEATGAEKLFF
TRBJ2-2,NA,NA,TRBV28,TGTGCCAGCAGTTTACAAGGGCGGGGGCGTTTGACCGGGGAGCTGTTTTTT,CASSLQGRGRLTGELFF
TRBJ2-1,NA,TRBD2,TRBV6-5,TGTGCCAGCAGTTACGGGCGGTCTAGCGGCTACAATGAGCAGTTCTTC,CASSYGRSSGYNEQFF
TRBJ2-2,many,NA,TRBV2,TGTGCCAGCAGTCCTCGGACAGGAGGGACCGGGGAGCTGTTTTTT,CASSPRTGGTGELFF
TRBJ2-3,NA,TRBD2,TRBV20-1,TGCAGTGCTAATTGGGCGGGGGAGATGACAGATACGCAGTATTTT,CSANWAGEMTDTQYF
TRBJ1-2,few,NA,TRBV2,TGTGCCAGCAGTCCGGGCCTAGGCAGTTATGGCTACACCTTC,CASSPGLGSYGYTF
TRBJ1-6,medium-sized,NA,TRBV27,TGTGCCAGCAGTTTATCAGCAAGGAAAGCTAATTCACCCCTCCACTTT,CASSLSARKANSPLHF
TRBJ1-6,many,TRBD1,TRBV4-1,TGCGCCAGCAGCCAGTTGACAGGGGGAAGTAATTCACCCCTCCACTTT,CASSQLTGGSNSPLHF
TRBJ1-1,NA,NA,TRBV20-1,TGCAGTGCTAGGTCGGGGGTCGGCTGGGCTGAAGCTTTCTTT,CSARSGVGWAEAFF
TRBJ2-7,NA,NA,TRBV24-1,TGTGCCACCAGTGACGGCTCCTACGAGCAGTACTTC,CATSDGSYEQYF
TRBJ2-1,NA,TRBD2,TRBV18,TGTGCCAGCTCACCTTCGGGACTAGCGGGATGGGATAAGTTCTTC,CASSPSGLAGWDKFF
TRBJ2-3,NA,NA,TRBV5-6,TGTGCCAGCAGCTTGGGGAGCTACACAGATACGCAGTATTTT,CASSLGSYTDTQYF
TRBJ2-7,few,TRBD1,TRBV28,TGTGCCAGCAGTCGGGACAGGGGGGCTACCTACGAGCAGTACTTC,CASSRDRGATYEQYF
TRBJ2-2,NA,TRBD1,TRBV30,TGTGCCTGGAGTGCACAGGGGGTCGGGGAGCTGTTTTTT,CAWSAQGVGELFF
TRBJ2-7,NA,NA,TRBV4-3,TGCGCCAGCAGCCAAGATAGGGCTGCTTGGGAGCAGTACTTC,CASSQDRAAWEQYF
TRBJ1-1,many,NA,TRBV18,TGTGCCAGCTCACCATTACAGGCGAACACTGAAGCTTTCTTT,CASSPLQANTEAFF
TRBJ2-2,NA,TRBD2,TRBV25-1,TGTGCCCTTCTTGGCGGGGGGCCAGGGGAGCTGTTTTTT,CALLGGGPGELFF
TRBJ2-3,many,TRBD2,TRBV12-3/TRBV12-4,TGTGCCAGCAGTTTATCAGTCGGGAGGGTCACAGATACGCAGTATTTT,CASSLSVGRVTDTQYF
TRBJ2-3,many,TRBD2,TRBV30,TGTGCCTGGAGTGTCCGGTTGGGACTAGCGGGAGGCGCGGTCGGCACAGATACGCAGTATTTT,CAWSVRLGLAGGAVGTDTQYF
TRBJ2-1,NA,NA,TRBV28,TGTGCCAGCAGCCGCGGGACCAATGAGCAGTTCTTC,CASSRGTNEQFF
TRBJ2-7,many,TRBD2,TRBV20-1,TGCAGTGCTAGAGTTTCTGGGACTAGCGGGAGCTATTCCTACGAGCAGTACTTC,CSARVSGTSGSYSYEQYF
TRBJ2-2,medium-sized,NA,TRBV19,TGTGCCAGTAGTCATGGAGGGTATCAGGACACCGGGGAGCTGTTTTTT,CASSHGGYQDTGELFF
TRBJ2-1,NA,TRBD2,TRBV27,TGTGCCAGCGCGACGGGACTAGGGGCTGAGCAGTTCTTC,CASATGLGAEQFF
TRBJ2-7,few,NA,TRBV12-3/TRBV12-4,TGTGCCAGCAGTTTTAGGGTGACTAACTACGAGCAGTACTTC,CASSFRVTNYEQYF
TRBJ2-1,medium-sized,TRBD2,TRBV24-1,TGTGCCACCAGTGATCCTAGCGGGAGCTCCTACAATGAGCAGTTCTTC,CATSDPSGSSYNEQFF
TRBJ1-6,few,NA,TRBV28,TGTGCCAGCAGTCTAACGACAGCTAATTCATCCCTCCACTTT,CASSLTTANSSLHF
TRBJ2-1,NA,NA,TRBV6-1,TGCGCCAGCAGTAGGCAGGGGAAAAATGAGCAGTTCTTC,CASSRQGKNEQFF
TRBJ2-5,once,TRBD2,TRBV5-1,TGCGCCAGCAGCTTCAAGGGACTAGAGGGATTCGGAGAGACCCAGTACTTC,CASSFKGLEGFGETQYF
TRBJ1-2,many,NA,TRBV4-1,TGCGCCAGCAGCAAAGGGGGGGGACGCTATGGCTACACCTTC,CASSKGGGRYGYTF
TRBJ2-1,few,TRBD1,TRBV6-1,TGTGCCAGCAGAGGACAGGGGGCGCGAGAGCAGTTCTTC,CASRGQGAREQFF
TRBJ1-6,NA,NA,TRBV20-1,TGCAGTGCTAGAGACGCCGTCGAGAACCATAATTCACCCCTCCACTTT,CSARDAVENHNSPLHF
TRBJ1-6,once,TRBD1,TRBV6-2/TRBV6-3,TGTGCCAGCAGAATGGTGGGACAGGGGTCCTCCTCCTATAATTCACCCCTCCACTTT,CASRMVGQGSSSYNSPLHF
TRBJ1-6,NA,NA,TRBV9,TGTGCCAGCAGCAAGCGACAGGCTTCACCCCTCCACTTT,CASSKRQASPLHF
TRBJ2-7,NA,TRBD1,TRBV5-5,TGTGCCAGCAGCCCGAGACAGGGGGCGATATCCTACGAGCAGTACTTC,CASSPRQGAISYEQYF
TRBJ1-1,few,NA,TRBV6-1,TGTGCCAGCAGTGAAAGCCGGGCAGGGCTTATTCGCTTTTCTGAAGCTTTCTTT,CASSESRAGLIRFSEAFF
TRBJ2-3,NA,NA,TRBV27,TGTGCCAGCAGTTTGGTACCTACTAGCACAGATACGCAGTATTTT,CASSLVPTSTDTQYF
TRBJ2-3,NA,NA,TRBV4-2,TGTGCCAGCAGCCAAGAGCAGGGAGCGGCAGATACGCAGTATTTT,CASSQEQGAADTQYF
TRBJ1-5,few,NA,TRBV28,TGTGCCAGCCGATTCGCCTATCAGCCCCAGCATTTT,CASRFAYQPQHF
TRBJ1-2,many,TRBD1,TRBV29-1,TGCAGCGTTGAGGGACAGGGGATATATGGCTACACCTTC,CSVEGQGIYGYTF
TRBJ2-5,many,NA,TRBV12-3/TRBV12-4,TGTGCCAGCAGTTCGGCCCGGGACATCCCGTCCCGGACCCAGTACTTC,CASSSARDIPSRTQYF
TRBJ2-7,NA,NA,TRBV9,TGTGCCATCAGCTCTGACCCCCGGGTCGAGGAAGGAGAGCAGTACTTC,CAISSDPRVEEGEQYF
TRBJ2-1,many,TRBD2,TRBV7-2,TGTGCCAGCAGCTCCCCATCCGGGGGGAGGGCCGAAAATGAGCAGTTCTTC,CASSSPSGGRAENEQFF
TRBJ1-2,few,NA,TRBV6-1,TGTGCCAGCAGGGCGGCCAGCTATGGCTACACCTTC,CASRAASYGYTF
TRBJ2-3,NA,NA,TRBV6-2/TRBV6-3,TGTGCCAGCAGCCTGAGGGAGGACCCAGATACGCAGTATTTT,CASSLREDPDTQYF
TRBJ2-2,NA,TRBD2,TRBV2,TGTGCCAGCACTCGTCGGGCTAGCGGGACCGGGGAGCTGTTTTTT,CASTRRASGTGELFF
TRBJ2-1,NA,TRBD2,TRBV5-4,TGTGCCAGCAGCTTGGGTATGAGGCTAGCGGGGCACAATGAGCAGTTCTTC,CASSLGMRLAGHNEQFF